This T cell receptor beta chain was retrieved from a study of response to subunit inactivated influenza vaccine. Study-wide findings and caveats: It was the authors' suggestion that each seasonal influenza vaccination recruits few new T cells.

With regard to this clonotype: Its antigen remains unidentified.

TCRdb re-analysed the RT-PCR reads in MiXCR, keeping a single row per CDR3 protein. The table lists 650,000 to 800,000 distinct CDR3 sequences, about 14% of them singletons, with 6.5% to 8.5% in the top ten. The receptor comes from a man aged 50-60 years who received an inactivated influenza vaccine. Source: PBMCs from blood, taken 14 to 15 days before vaccination.

CDR3 bases: TGCGCCAGCACCTCGACAGGGGATGATGAGCAGTTCTTC. Protein sequence: CASTSTGDDEQFF. The chain links TRBV4-1 to TRBJ2-1, with TRBD1 matching over 8 bases. CDR1 is MGHRA, CDR2 YSYEKL, per germline. The CDR3 covers 13 residues. Trimming cost V 7 bases and J 8 bases; bases outside gene matches: 7.